The 9 T cell receptor beta chains given below trace back to one sample, sequenced in a study of control samples from healthy donors and cancer patients. Clones were read by immunoSEQ multiplex PCR, and TCRdb kept only the in-frame ones, dropping some. The table has over 100,000 clones, about 91% seen once; the top ten hold 3% to 4%. Source material: blood. These receptors were taken from a man aged 40-49 years in good health.

J is TRBJ1-3 and V is TRBV19; D perhaps matches TRBD1 (6 bases). This CDR3 is built from 14 residues. Germline-derived CDR1 and CDR2 are LNHDA and SQIVND (reference sequence). The germline V and J ends were trimmed by 7 bases and 4 bases, with 14 bases remaining between them. CDR3 region: CASTSTGLGNTIYF. The CDR3 DNA reads as TGTGCCAGTACCTCTACAGGGCTCGGAAACACCATATATTTT.

The V and J genes are TRBV2 and TRBJ2-2; TRBD1 is a possible D gene (7 bases). The germline V gene has CDR1 SNHLY and CDR2 FYNNEI. This CDR3 region has 16 residues. The V gene lost 7 bases and the J gene lost 0 bases, with 15 bases spanning the gap. This CDR3 reads CASTRQGLTNTGELFF. As DNA, the CDR3 is TGTGCCAGCACAAGACAGGGACTTACGAACACCGGGGAGCTGTTTTTT.

The chain couples TRBV11-2 to TRBJ2-2, with a weak D call TRBD1 (5 bases). V dropped 5 bases and J dropped 1 base, with 11 bases sitting between them. From germline, CDR1 is SGHAT and CDR2 FQNNGV. The CDR3 is 15 amino acids. CDR3 nucleotides: TGTGCCAGCAGCCTAGTGGGGCAGAACACCGGGGAGCTGTTTTTT. Its protein product is CASSLVGQNTGELFF. Filled out from reference TRBV11-2 and TRBJ2-2, the complete variable domain reads EAGVAQSPRYKIIEKRQSVAFWCNPISGHATLYWYQQILGQGPKLLIQFQNNGVVDDSQLPKDRFSAERLKGVDSTLKIQPAKLEDSAVYLCASSLVGQNTGELFFGEGSRLTVL.

The CDR3: CAWGTLTYEQYF. The CDR3 DNA follows: TGTGCCTGGGGGACATTGACCTACGAGCAGTACTTC. The chain uses TRBV30 and TRBJ2-7; TRBD1 is a possible D gene (6 bases). CDR3 length: 12 amino acids. V dropped 5 bases and J dropped 2 bases, with 10 bases sitting between them. Germline V gene lookup returns CDR1 GTSNPN and CDR2 SVGIG (reference sequence).

The V call is TRBV7-6, the J call TRBJ2-2; TRBD1 aligns across 8 bases. V was pared by 4 bases and J by 7 bases, with 5 bases of the junction left unmatched. The CDR3 covers 14 residues. Germline V gene lookup returns CDR1 SGHVS and CDR2 FNYEAQ. The CDR3 reads CASSSDRAGGELFF. The CDR3 region has the DNA TGTGCCAGCAGCTCGGACAGGGCTGGCGGGGAGCTGTTTTTT.

This chain links TRBV5-4 with TRBJ2-3, with no clear D. Germline CDR1 reads SGHNT; CDR2 reads YYREEE (reference sequence). The CDR3 is made up of 13 amino acids. V lost 4 bases, J lost 7 bases, and 13 bases lay in between. CDR3 in amino acids: CASSRSSTYTQYF. Written as DNA, the CDR3 is TGTGCCAGCAGCCGATCCTCCACCTATACGCAGTATTTT.

CDR3 in DNA: TGTGCCAGCAGTGACTCGGGGGACTCTCTGTTGGGTGGCTACACCTTC. Translating it yields CASSDSGDSLLGGYTF. This chain connects TRBV6-4 to TRBJ1-2; D is perhaps TRBD1 (5 bases). The V end lost 0 bases, the J end lost 7 bases, and 18 bases lay between the germline ends. CDR3 length equals 16 residues. The germline CDR1 and CDR2 sequences are MRHNA and SNTAGT.

In DNA form, the CDR3 reads TGTGCCACCGAACAGGGATCTGGAAACACCATATATTTT. Translation gives CATEQGSGNTIYF. The rearrangement links TRBV14 to TRBJ1-3; D is perhaps TRBD1 (6 bases). Germline V gene lookup returns CDR1 SGHDN and CDR2 FVKESK. V shed 10 bases and J shed 1 base, with 11 bases lying between them. This CDR3 has 13 amino acids.

The chain uses TRBV4-1 and TRBJ2-7, with D perhaps TRBD1 (5 bases). V was clipped by 0 bases and J by 4 bases, with 16 bases between them. Germline CDR1 reads MGHRA; CDR2 reads YSYEKL. The CDR3 totals 16 residues. The CDR3 is CASSQEGAVVSYEQYF. As DNA, the CDR3 is TGCGCCAGCAGCCAAGAAGGGGCAGTTGTCTCTTACGAGCAGTACTTC.